The TCR beta chain under discussion was sequenced for a study of identical twins. This clonotype was detected many times. What it recognizes is unknown. Findings and limits, study-wide: Cord blood beta clonotypes present at high abundance carried fewer insertions; no such pattern appeared in memory repertoires. Weaker excess twin sharing was seen among beta out-of-frame sequences. Among monozygotic twins, out-of-frame TCR alpha sharing exceeded what models predicted.

Template switching created a universal primer site, and the cDNA included unique molecular identifiers. A single record per CDR3 protein comes from TCRdb applying MiXCR to the 5' RACE reads. Altogether some 560,000 distinct CDR3 sequences are present, roughly 9.9% being singletons, with the ten largest covering roughly 3%. The CDR3 is 14 residues long. The germline CDR1 and CDR2 sequences are SGHTA and FQGNSA. V was trimmed by 5 bases and J by 3 bases, leaving 14 bases between them. These same data were also listed under a study on yellow fever vaccine responses in identical twins.

The specimen was PBMCs. The chain combines TRBV7-2 with TRBJ2-7, with D maybe TRBD2 (5 bases). The receptor was isolated from a woman under 30 in good health. This CDR3 reads CASSELTAGYEQYF. For the CDR3, the DNA is TGTGCCAGCAGCGAACTTACGGCGGGCTACGAGCAGTACTTC.